This TCR beta chain derives from a study of post-analysis software for immune sequencing data. In the case of this clonotype: Antigen unknown.

The TCR beta cDNA libraries carried unique molecular identifiers. TCRdb re-called the PCR reads through MiXCR, storing one row per CDR3 protein. The repertoire holds hundreds of thousands of distinct CDR3 sequences, with 44% as singletons. General study results and limits: Five TRBV segments appeared more often in patients than in controls, and TRBV5-6, TRBV5-1 and TRBV20-1 were among these.

This CDR3 is 17 amino acids long. Trimming took off 5 bases at V and 1 base at J, with 20 bases between the two ends. Germline CDR1 MNHNS, CDR2 SASEGT. The rearrangement joins TRBV6-1 to TRBJ1-1, with D perhaps TRBD1 (6 bases). The source of this sequence is a girl under 18 with multiple sclerosis. Sequencing input: blood. CDR3 coding DNA: TGTGCCAGCAGTCTCCCGGGGACAAGCAGTCGGAACACTGAAGCTTTCTTT. Its translation: CASSLPGTSSRNTEAFF.